A selection of T cell receptor beta chains follows, all from one sample in a study of glioma-infiltrating T cells after dendritic cell vaccination. The method was immunoSEQ multiplex PCR; TCRdb's version includes in-frame clones alone and lacks a portion of them. The repertoire includes roughly 87,000 clones, around 83% of them detected once, and 5.5% to 8% sits in the top ten. Sequencing was performed on blood, taken after dendritic cell vaccination. The receptors come from a human donor with glioblastoma. The CDR3 runs from the conserved cysteine through the conserved F or W. D genes are given only for firm matches. Part of the rows lack a size; the others show once, few, many or a class for expanded clones.

D,size,V,J,CDR3,DNA
TRBD2,-,TRBV29-1,TRBJ2-2,CSVLGLGSSGELFF,TGCAGCGTCCTTGGACTAGGGTCCTCCGGGGAGCTGTTTTTT
-,once,TRBV9,TRBJ1-1,CASSSGGNTEAFF,TGTGCCAGCAGCTCGGGTGGGAACACTGAAGCTTTCTTT
-,-,TRBV7-9,TRBJ1-2,CASSLVLKLYGYTF,TGTGCCAGCAGCTTAGTCCTAAAGCTCTATGGCTACACCTTC
TRBD2,-,TRBV5-4,TRBJ2-3,CASSWGLAGADTQYF,TGTGCCAGCAGCTGGGGACTAGCGGGGGCAGATACGCAGTATTTT
-,-,TRBV7-9,TRBJ2-2,CASSTVNTGELFF,TGTGCCAGCAGCACAGTAAACACCGGGGAGCTGTTTTTT
TRBD1,-,TRBV5-1,TRBJ2-3,CASSPNTGDTDTQYF,TGCGCCAGCAGCCCTAACACAGGGGACACAGATACGCAGTATTTT
TRBD1,-,TRBV10-3,TRBJ1-1,CAISDPVTGVTEAFF,TGTGCCATCAGTGATCCTGTCACAGGGGTGACTGAAGCTTTCTTT
-,-,TRBV5-1,TRBJ1-1,CASSLGSLGAWTEAFF,TGCGCCAGCAGCTTGGGGTCTCTGGGGGCATGGACTGAAGCTTTCTTT
-,once,TRBV4-1,TRBJ1-5,CASSQDRRSAQHF,TGCGCCAGCAGCCAAGATCGGAGGTCGGCCCAGCATTTT
-,-,TRBV5-5,TRBJ2-7,CASSLLAGTGSYEQYF,TGTGCCAGCAGCTTGCTGGCCGGAACAGGGTCCTACGAGCAGTACTTC
TRBD2,-,TRBV6-1,TRBJ2-3,CASRRAGGTDTQYF,TGTGCCAGCAGACGAGCGGGAGGCACAGATACGCAGTATTTT
TRBD1,-,TRBV30,TRBJ2-7,CAWRPRDRGLTKQYF,TGTGCCTGGAGACCCCGGGACAGGGGGCTAACAAAGCAGTACTTC
-,few,TRBV6-1,TRBJ1-2,CASSPTGLGNYGYTF,TGTGCCAGCAGTCCAACAGGGTTGGGTAACTATGGCTACACCTTC
TRBD1,-,TRBV5-1,TRBJ1-1,CASSSNQEGAAFF,TGCGCCAGCAGCTCGAACCAGGAGGGGGCGGCTTTCTTT
-,-,TRBV27,TRBJ1-2,CASSLTFRDYGYTF,TGTGCCAGCAGTTTAACGTTCAGGGACTATGGCTACACCTTC
TRBD1,-,TRBV7-8,TRBJ1-2,CASSLAGTGFGYNGYTF,TGTGCCAGCAGCTTAGCGGGGACAGGGTTCGGATACAATGGCTACACCTTC
-,-,TRBV14,TRBJ2-2,CASRRTANTGELFF,TGTGCCAGCAGAAGGACAGCCAACACCGGGGAGCTGTTTTTT
TRBD2,-,TRBV4-1,TRBJ2-1,CASSQEIVAGDYNEQFF,TGCGCCAGCAGCCAAGAAATCGTGGCGGGGGACTACAATGAGCAGTTCTTC
-,few,TRBV4-1,TRBJ2-2,CASSPKRRGTTNTGELFF,TGCGCCAGCAGCCCCAAGAGGAGGGGCACCACGAACACCGGGGAGCTGTTTTTT
TRBD1,-,TRBV5-6,TRBJ1-1,CASSWTGVNTEAFF,TGTGCCAGCAGCTGGACAGGGGTGAACACTGAAGCTTTCTTT
-,once,TRBV7-9,TRBJ1-6,CASSLSGTDYNSPLHF,TGTGCCAGCAGCTTAAGCGGGACCGACTATAATTCACCCCTCCACTTT
-,-,TRBV5-1,TRBJ1-2,CASSPDTYGYTF,TGCGCCAGCAGCCCGGACACCTATGGCTACACCTTC
-,-,TRBV11-1,TRBJ1-6,CASGHGQKDSPLHF,TGTGCCAGCGGCCACGGACAGAAGGATTCACCCCTCCACTTT
TRBD1,-,TRBV2,TRBJ1-1,CASSVDRGTEAFF,TGTGCCAGCAGTGTCGACAGGGGTACTGAAGCTTTCTTT
TRBD1,once,TRBV6-5,TRBJ1-6,CASSYGTEYNSPLHF,TGTGCCAGCAGTTACGGGACAGAATATAATTCACCCCTCCACTTT
-,-,TRBV18,TRBJ1-3,CASSLGHTAGNTIYF,TGTGCCAGCTCGCTGGGACATACAGCGGGAAACACCATATATTTT
-,-,TRBV4-3,TRBJ1-1,CASSQDLVLQNTEAFF,TGCGCCAGCAGCCAAGATCTAGTCCTACAAAACACTGAAGCTTTCTTT
TRBD2,-,TRBV5-1,TRBJ2-2,CASSLLAGVDGELFF,TGCGCCAGCAGCTTGCTAGCGGGGGTTGACGGGGAGCTGTTTTTT
TRBD2,-,TRBV7-9,TRBJ2-5,CASSPPGRGGGETQYF,TGTGCCAGCAGCCCCCCGGGGCGGGGGGGCGGAGAGACCCAGTACTTC
TRBD1,-,TRBV29-1,TRBJ2-7,CSAESRGTGKAYEQYF,TGCAGCGCCGAGAGTCGGGGGACAGGCAAAGCCTACGAGCAGTACTTC
-,-,TRBV6-5,TRBJ1-1,CASSFGGTEAFF,TGTGCCAGCAGTTTCGGGGGTACTGAAGCTTTCTTT
TRBD1,few,TRBV2,TRBJ1-6,CASSIGQGNSPLHF,TGTGCCAGCAGTATCGGACAGGGCAATTCACCCCTCCACTTT
TRBD1,-,TRBV2,TRBJ1-1,CASSPGGNTEAFF,TGTGCCAGCAGTCCAGGGGGGAACACTGAAGCTTTCTTT
-,-,TRBV16,TRBJ1-2,CASSQYFDYGYTF,TGTGCCAGCAGCCAATACTTCGACTATGGCTACACCTTC
TRBD1,-,TRBV5-1,TRBJ1-1,CASSPIDRETEAFF,TGCGCCAGCAGCCCAATCGACAGGGAGACTGAAGCTTTCTTT
-,-,TRBV5-6,TRBJ2-7,CASSRTGPPYEQYF,TGTGCCAGCAGCCGAACAGGGCCCCCCTACGAGCAGTACTTC
TRBD1,-,TRBV29-1,TRBJ1-1,CSVGGDRGGSGAFF,TGCAGCGTTGGCGGGGACAGGGGAGGAAGTGGGGCTTTCTTT
TRBD1,few,TRBV27,TRBJ1-2,CASSRDSSYGYTF,TGTGCCAGCAGTCGGGACAGCTCTTATGGCTACACCTTC
TRBD2,few,TRBV7-9,TRBJ2-3,CASSPGAGGEDTQYF,TGTGCCAGCAGCCCCGGTGCCGGGGGGGAAGATACGCAGTATTTT
TRBD2,few,TRBV19,TRBJ2-7,CASSMLAGGPSYEQYF,TGTGCCAGTAGTATGCTAGCGGGGGGCCCTTCCTACGAGCAGTACTTC
TRBD2,-,TRBV2,TRBJ2-7,CASSESGGTTSYEQYF,TGTGCCAGCAGTGAAAGCGGGGGGACTACCTCCTACGAGCAGTACTTC
-,-,TRBV6-4,TRBJ1-5,CASSETENQPQHF,TGTGCCAGCAGTGAGACAGAGAATCAGCCCCAGCATTTT
TRBD1,-,TRBV6-6,TRBJ2-7,CASSSQLTGSNEQYF,TGTGCCAGCAGTTCCCAACTGACAGGGAGCAACGAGCAGTACTTC
TRBD1,-,TRBV4-3,TRBJ1-1,CASSPGDRTEAFF,TGCGCCAGCAGCCCAGGGGACAGGACTGAAGCTTTCTTT
TRBD1,-,TRBV28,TRBJ2-3,CASSHSRGPSTDTQYF,TGTGCCAGCAGTCACTCCAGGGGGCCTAGCACAGATACGCAGTATTTT
TRBD2,-,TRBV4-2,TRBJ2-3,CASSQGGGGGDRDTQYF,TGTGCCAGCAGCCAAGGGGGTGGCGGGGGGGATCGGGATACGCAGTATTTT
TRBD1,-,TRBV6-5,TRBJ1-6,CASRQGQTYNSPLHF,TGTGCCAGCAGACAGGGACAGACTTATAATTCACCCCTCCACTTT
TRBD1,-,TRBV6-1,TRBJ2-5,CASSLGTGVGETQYF,TGTGCCAGCAGTCTAGGGACAGGGGTGGGGGAGACCCAGTACTTC
-,-,TRBV4-1,TRBJ1-4,CASSRQTDEKLFF,TGCGCCAGCAGCCGACAGACAGATGAAAAACTGTTTTTT
TRBD1,-,TRBV13,TRBJ2-7,CASSSDPRDSSYEQYF,TGTGCCAGCAGCTCAGACCCTCGGGACAGCTCCTACGAGCAGTACTTC
TRBD1,-,TRBV13,TRBJ1-6,CASSVGTVSSYNSPLHF,TGTGCCAGCAGCGTCGGGACAGTAAGCTCCTATAATTCACCCCTCCACTTT
-,-,TRBV7-2,TRBJ2-3,CASSSSGISTDTQYF,TGTGCCAGCAGCTCGTCGGGGATTTCCACAGATACGCAGTATTTT